These 29 T cell receptor beta chains originate from one sample sequenced in a study of T cells after yellow fever vaccination. TCRdb re-called the 5' RACE reads with MiXCR, one entry per CDR3 protein. The data hold about 580,000 distinct CDR3 sequences, with 17% observed a single time. The material was PBMCs, obtained around 5 days after the first yellow fever vaccination. All receptors derive from a man younger than 35 who received the YFV17D yellow fever vaccine.

This clonotype has more than one count but fewer than ten. V and J are TRBV28 and TRBJ2-1; TRBD1 is a possible D gene (5 bases). The CDR3 has 13 amino acids. Germline V gene lookup returns CDR1 MDHEN and CDR2 SYDVKM. V lost 8 bases and J 1 base, leaving 9 bases between the germline ends. The CDR3 coding sequence is TGTGCCAGCTTATCAGGGTCCTACAATGAGCAGTTCTTC. Residues: CASLSGSYNEQFF. Combining the CDR3 with reference TRBV28 and TRBJ2-1 gives the whole variable domain DVKVTQSSRYLVKRTGEKVFLECVQDMDHENMFWYRQDPGLGLRLIYFSYDVKMKEKGDIPEGYSVSREKKERFSLILESASTNQTSMYLCASLSGSYNEQFFGPGTRLTVL.

This clonotype was observed at least ten times. This chain links TRBV4-2 with TRBJ1-2; D uncertain. The CDR3 totals 12 residues. With 4 bases removed from V and 8 bases from J, the gap between germline ends came to 11 bases. The germline V gene encodes CDR1 LGHNA and CDR2 YNFKEQ. CDR3 amino acids: CASSPPTGGYTF. CDR3 sequence (DNA): TGTGCCAGCAGCCCCCCCACCGGGGGCTACACCTTC.

The chain has TRBV24-1 and TRBJ2-7; 13 bases agree with TRBD2. V was clipped by 9 bases and J by 3 bases; unmatched bases: 4. Germline V CDR1 and CDR2: KGHDR, SFDVKD. This CDR3 comprises 14 residues. The CDR3 DNA follows: TGTGCCACCTCCGGACTAGCGGGGGACTACGAGCAGTACTTC. Encoded protein: CATSGLAGDYEQYF.

The sample holds many counts of this clonotype. CDR3 in DNA: TGTGCCAGCAGCCACGGACCTTCCTATGGCTACACCTTC. The encoded protein is CASSHGPSYGYTF. The chain combines TRBV14 with TRBJ1-2; the D is unclear. Trimming shortened V by 3 bases and J by 4 bases, and 9 bases separated the two germline ends. The V gene's germline CDR1 is SGHDN and CDR2 FVKESK. This CDR3 has 13 residues.

This clonotype was detected a few times. V is TRBV29-1 and J is TRBJ2-7, with 7 bases lining up with TRBD1. The V gene's germline CDR1 is SQVTM and CDR2 ANQGSEA. The CDR3 length is 14 residues. The junction had 11 bases not matched to a gene; V was cut back by 7 bases and J by 2 bases. The CDR3 is CSAKRQGSTYEQYF. In nucleotides, the CDR3 is TGCAGCGCCAAGCGACAGGGATCCACCTACGAGCAGTACTTC.

There are many counts of this clonotype. The V call is TRBV12-3 or TRBV12-4, the J call TRBJ2-3; 8 positions match TRBD2. The V and J ends lost 6 bases and 0 bases, in that order; junction bases with no gene match: 2. This CDR3 has 14 residues. The CDR3 region has the DNA TGTGCCAGCAGCATAGCGGGGAGCACAGATACGCAGTATTTT. As protein: CASSIAGSTDTQYF.

The chain couples TRBV6-5 to TRBJ2-1, with 7 bases matching TRBD2. The CDR3 has 15 residues. Trimming at V came to 2 bases and at J to 3 bases, leaving 4 bases not matched to a gene. The germline V gene encodes CDR1 MNHEY and CDR2 SVGAGI. The CDR3 here is CASSYGAGDYNEQFF. DNA for the CDR3: TGTGCCAGCAGTTACGGGGCGGGGGACTACAATGAGCAGTTCTTC.

This clonotype was observed a handful of times. The rearrangement links TRBV27 to TRBJ1-5; TRBD1 matches 8 bases. V lost 6 bases, J lost 0 bases, and 19 bases stayed unmatched. The V gene's germline CDR1 is MNHEY and CDR2 SMNVEV (reference sequence). The CDR3 contains 20 residues. The CDR3 sequence: CASSPRVGQGEVYSNQPQHF. The CDR3, as DNA: TGTGCCAGCAGCCCAAGAGTTGGACAGGGTGAGGTTTATAGCAATCAGCCCCAGCATTTT.

CDR3 sequence reads: CASSRGGTSNQPQHF. The CDR3 nucleotides read TGTGCCAGCAGTCGAGGAGGGACTAGCAATCAGCCCCAGCATTTT. This chain connects TRBV6-2 or TRBV6-3 to TRBJ1-5; the D gene is possibly TRBD1 (5 bases). V gave up 5 bases and J gave up 0 bases, with 11 bases separating them. CDR1 MNHEY and CDR2 SVGEGT come from the germline V gene. The CDR3 contains 15 residues.

This clonotype was seen only a few times. The rearrangement joins TRBV10-3 to TRBJ2-2, with D perhaps matching TRBD2 (5 bases). The CDR3 has 14 residues. V lost 5 bases to trimming and J lost 5 bases, with 12 bases between them. Per germline, CDR1 ENHRY and CDR2 SYGVKD. The CDR3 loop reads CAISWELRTGELFF. The CDR3 coding sequence is TGTGCCATCAGTTGGGAGTTAAGAACCGGGGAGCTGTTTTTT.

This clonotype occurred a few times. The genes are TRBV6-1 and TRBJ1-1; 7 positions agree with TRBD1. V lost 5 bases to trimming and J lost 11 bases; unmatched junction nucleotides: 11. Per germline, CDR1 MNHNS and CDR2 SASEGT. The CDR3 consists of 13 residues. CDR3 loop: CASSTTRQGWAFF. The DNA for the CDR3 is TGTGCCAGCAGTACCACTAGACAGGGTTGGGCTTTCTTT.

This clonotype was detected only a few times. J is TRBJ1-2 and V is TRBV6-1, with D perhaps TRBD1 (5 bases). The germline V gene encodes CDR1 MNHNS and CDR2 SASEGT. V was pared by 5 bases and J by 2 bases, with 18 bases between. There are 16 residues in the CDR3. CDR3 in amino acids: CASSQLKMGVNYGYTF. The CDR3 nucleotides are TGTGCCAGCAGTCAACTAAAGATGGGGGTGAACTATGGCTACACCTTC.

There are a few counts of this clonotype. The J gene is TRBJ2-5, the V gene TRBV12-3 or TRBV12-4, with D uncertain. Trimming cost V 3 bases and J 2 bases, with 10 bases left between them. This CDR3 spans 14 amino acids. In nucleotides, the CDR3 is TGTGCCAGCAGTTTTGGTATTAGTCAAGAGACCCAGTACTTC. It translates to CASSFGISQETQYF.

The chain employs TRBV18 and TRBJ1-2; D is undetermined. V was shortened by 2 bases and J by 8 bases, with 9 bases between the two germline ends. Germline V lookup: CDR1 KGHSH, CDR2 LQKENI. The CDR3 runs 12 residues. CDR3 sequence reads: CASSPYTGGYTF. The CDR3 DNA is TGTGCCAGCTCACCATACACTGGGGGCTACACCTTC. The whole variable domain, remainder taken from reference TRBV18 and TRBJ1-2, is NAGVMQNPRHLVRRRGQEARLRCSPMKGHSHVYWYRQLPEEGLKFMVYLQKENIIDESGMPKERFSAEFPKEGPSILRIQQVVRGDSAAYFCASSPYTGGYTFGSGTRLTVV.

This clonotype was observed a handful of times. The CDR3 DNA sequence: TGTGCCAGCAGCCAAGATTTCACCATAGAGACCCAGTACTTC. As protein: CASSQDFTIETQYF. The chain links TRBV14 to TRBJ2-5; D uncertain. This CDR3 region has 14 residues. The V end was cut by 0 bases, the J end by 4 bases, with 9 bases between. Germline-derived CDR1 and CDR2 are SGHDN and FVKESK. The whole variable domain, filled in from reference TRBV14 and TRBJ2-5, reads EAGVTQFPSHSVIEKGQTVTLRCDPISGHDNLYWYRRVMGKEIKFLLHFVKESKQDESGMPNNRFLAERTGGTYSTLKVQPAELEDSGVYFCASSQDFTIETQYFGPGTRLLVL.

J is TRBJ1-5 and V is TRBV4-1; TRBD1 agrees at 8 bases. The CDR3 is 13 residues long. Per the germline V gene, CDR1 is MGHRA and CDR2 is YSYEKL. Trimming cost V 6 bases and J 8 bases; bases outside gene matches: 6. CDR3 sequence reads: CASSPDRGKPQHF. CDR3 bases: TGCGCCAGCAGTCCAGACAGGGGAAAGCCCCAGCATTTT.

This clonotype has only a few counts. The CDR3, as DNA: TGTGCCATCAGTAGACAGGGAATGGGTCAGCCCCAGCATTTT. Protein product: CAISRQGMGQPQHF. The rearrangement links TRBV10-3 to TRBJ1-5, with 7 positions matching TRBD1. Losses at the gene ends were 5 bases for V and 6 bases for J; bases not matched to a gene: 7. The CDR3 runs 14 residues. Looked up from germline, CDR1 is ENHRY and CDR2 is SYGVKD.

This clonotype was seen repeatedly, ten times or more. The rearrangement links TRBV5-6 to TRBJ1-5, with D possibly matching TRBD1 (5 bases). Germline-derived CDR1 and CDR2 are SGHDT and YYEEEE. V was clipped by 4 bases and J by 1 base, with 15 bases between them. CDR3 size: 16 residues. Here the CDR3 reads CASSLGGQMSNQPQHF. The CDR3 DNA reads as TGTGCCAGCAGCCTGGGAGGACAAATGAGCAATCAGCCCCAGCATTTT.

This clonotype showed up just a few times. Sequence at one end of the junction differs from germline and may be a read error. V usage is TRBV7-2 and J usage is TRBJ2-1; 10 nucleotides align to TRBD2. The germline V gene has CDR1 SGHTA and CDR2 FQGNSA. The CDR3 is 15 residues long. CDR3 protein: CASSASIAGGRGKVF. The CDR3 region has the DNA TGTGCCAGCAGCGCTAGCATAGCGGGGGGCCGGGGCAAGGTCTTC.

The rearrangement joins TRBV7-7 to TRBJ2-7; TRBD1 might be the D (5 bases). The V and J ends lost 1 base and 9 bases respectively, with 13 bases between them. Germline V gene sequence: CDR1 SSHAT, CDR2 FNYEAQ (reference sequence). The CDR3 runs 13 residues. CDR3 in DNA: TGTGCCAGCAGCTTAGGGGGCGAGGCCAGGCAGTACTTC. Translated: CASSLGGEARQYF. Full variable domain (missing parts from reference TRBV7-7 and TRBJ2-7): GAGVSQSPRYKVTKRGQDVTLRCDPISSHATLYWYQQALGQGPEFLTYFNYEAQPDKSGLPSDRFSAERPEGSISTLTIQRTEQRDSAMYRCASSLGGEARQYFGPGTRLTVT.

The J gene is TRBJ1-5, the V gene TRBV7-9; D unresolved. This CDR3 is 14 amino acids long. Trimming left V 1 base short and J 6 bases short, with 10 bases between. Germline CDR1 SEHNR, CDR2 FQNEAQ (reference sequence). CDR3 in amino acids: CASSLGGLAQPQHF. In DNA, the CDR3 is TGTGCCAGCAGCTTAGGAGGGTTGGCTCAGCCCCAGCATTTT. The whole variable domain, remainder taken from reference TRBV7-9 and TRBJ1-5, is DTGVSQNPRHKITKRGQNVTFRCDPISEHNRLYWYRQTLGQGPEFLTYFQNEAQLEKSRLLSDRFSAERPKGSFSTLEIQRTEQGDSAMYLCASSLGGLAQPQHFGDGTRLSIL.

This clonotype came up a few times. This chain connects TRBV20-1 to TRBJ2-1; TRBD2 agrees at 7 bases. The CDR3 runs to 18 residues. V lost 3 bases to trimming and J lost 0 bases; unmatched junction nucleotides: 14. CDR1 DFQATT and CDR2 SNEGSKA come from the germline V gene (reference sequence). The CDR3: CSASTPAGRSGSYNEQFF. In DNA form, the CDR3 reads TGCAGTGCTAGCACGCCAGCGGGGAGGTCTGGCTCCTACAATGAGCAGTTCTTC.

In this sample, this clonotype turned up once. The J gene is TRBJ2-1, the V gene TRBV20-1; TRBD2 matches 10 bases. The CDR3 extends over 14 amino acids. The germline V gene encodes CDR1 DFQATT and CDR2 SNEGSKA (reference sequence). The V segment lost 2 bases and the J segment 7 bases; nucleotides outside the gene matches: 5. CDR3 sequence reads: CSARRSGGENEQFF. The DNA of the CDR3 is TGCAGTGCTAGAAGGAGCGGGGGGGAGAATGAGCAGTTCTTC.

The rearrangement joins TRBV19 to TRBJ1-2, with D maybe TRBD1 (6 bases). V dropped 5 bases and J dropped 2 bases, with 12 bases sitting between them. The CDR3 loop spans 14 amino acids. In germline, CDR1 is LNHDA, CDR2 SQIVND (reference sequence). DNA for the CDR3: TGTGCCAGTAGTGCGGGACACACCAACTATGGCTACACCTTC. Translated, it gives CASSAGHTNYGYTF.

CDR3 in amino acids: CASGGVSANYGYTF. The CDR3, as DNA: TGTGCCAGCGGTGGGGTATCGGCTAACTATGGCTACACCTTC. The J gene is TRBJ1-2, the V gene TRBV7-9; D gene ambiguous. Germline V gives CDR1 SEHNR, CDR2 FQNEAQ (reference sequence). This CDR3 is 14 amino acids long. Trimming stripped 8 bases from V and 0 bases from J, with 13 bases between.

As concerns this clonotype: At one of its ends the junction is not consistent with the germline gene, which may arise from a read error. This chain links TRBV2 with TRBJ2-5; 9 bases match TRBD2. The CDR3 covers 18 residues. Germline V lookup: CDR1 SNHLY, CDR2 FYNNEI. The CDR3 sequence: CAISLKFPPSGIRETQYF. The CDR3 DNA reads TGTGCCATCAGTTTAAAGTTCCCCCCTAGCGGGATTCGAGAGACCCAGTACTTC.

This clonotype was counted between two and nine times. This chain links TRBV5-1 with TRBJ2-1, with unresolved D. Germline CDR1 SGHRS, CDR2 YFSETQ. This CDR3 region has 16 residues. Trimming left V 3 bases short and J 0 bases short, with 13 bases between. The CDR3 spells CASSSEDGSSYNEQFF. The CDR3 region has the DNA TGCGCCAGCAGCTCCGAGGACGGTAGCTCCTACAATGAGCAGTTCTTC.

This chain connects TRBV9 to TRBJ2-2, with D perhaps matching TRBD1 (6 bases). The CDR3 contains 16 residues. Germline values: CDR1 SGDLS, CDR2 YYNGEE. V gave up 0 bases and J gave up 2 bases, with 11 bases separating them. The CDR3 DNA follows: TGTGCCAGCAGCGTAGGAGTGGGGGCTAACACCGGGGAGCTGTTTTTT. The encoded protein is CASSVGVGANTGELFF.

This clonotype was counted only a few times. The V gene is TRBV12-3 or TRBV12-4, the J gene TRBJ2-3; perhaps TRBD2 as D (6 bases). The V and J ends lost 7 bases and 5 bases respectively, with 10 bases between them. CDR3 length equals 12 residues. The CDR3 protein is CASTPGLDTQYF. The CDR3 DNA is TGTGCCAGCACCCCGGGACTAGATACGCAGTATTTT.